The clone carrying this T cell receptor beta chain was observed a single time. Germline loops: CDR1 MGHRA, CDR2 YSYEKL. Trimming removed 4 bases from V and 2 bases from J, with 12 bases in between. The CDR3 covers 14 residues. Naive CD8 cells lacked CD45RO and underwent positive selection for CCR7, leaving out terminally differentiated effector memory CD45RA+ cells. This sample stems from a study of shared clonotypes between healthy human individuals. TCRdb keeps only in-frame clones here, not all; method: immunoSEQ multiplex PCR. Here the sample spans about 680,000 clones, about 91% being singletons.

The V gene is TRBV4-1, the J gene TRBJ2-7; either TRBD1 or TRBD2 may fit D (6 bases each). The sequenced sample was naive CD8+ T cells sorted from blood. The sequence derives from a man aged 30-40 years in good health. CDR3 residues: CASSPTGGAYEQYF. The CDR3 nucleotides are TGCGCCAGCAGCCCGACAGGAGGGGCCTACGAGCAGTACTTC.